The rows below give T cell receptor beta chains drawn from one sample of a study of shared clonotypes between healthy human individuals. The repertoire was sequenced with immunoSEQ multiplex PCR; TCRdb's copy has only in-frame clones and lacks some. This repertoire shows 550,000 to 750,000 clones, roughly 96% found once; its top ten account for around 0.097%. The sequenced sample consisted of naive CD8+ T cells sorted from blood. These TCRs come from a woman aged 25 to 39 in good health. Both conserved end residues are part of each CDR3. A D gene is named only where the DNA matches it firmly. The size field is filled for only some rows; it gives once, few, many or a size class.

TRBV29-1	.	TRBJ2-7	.	TGCAGCGTTGTGGGCGGACCCACCTACGAGCAGTACTTC	CSVVGGPTYEQYF
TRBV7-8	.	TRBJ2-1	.	TGTGCCAGCAGCTTAGCCAACGGCCGCTACAATGAGCAGTTCTTC	CASSLANGRYNEQFF
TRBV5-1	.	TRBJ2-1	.	TGCGCCAGCAGCTTTGGGGGGACGGCTACAATGAGCAGTTTGAATGAGCAGTTCTTC	CASSFGGTATMSSLNEQFF
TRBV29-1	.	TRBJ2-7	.	TGCAGCGTTGTGATCGGTGGGTCCTACGAGCAGTACTTC	CSVVIGGSYEQYF
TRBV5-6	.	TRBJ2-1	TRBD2	TGTGCCAGCACCGGGGGGACTAGCGGGTCGAATGAGCAGTTCTTC	CASTGGTSGSNEQFF
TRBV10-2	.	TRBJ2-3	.	TGCGCCAGCAGTGAGTCGGCTAGCTATACCACAGATACGCAGTATTTT	CASSESASYTTDTQYF
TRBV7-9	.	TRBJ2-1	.	TGTGCCAGCAGCTTATCCCCAGGGAGAAACAATGAGCAGTTCTTC	CASSLSPGRNNEQFF
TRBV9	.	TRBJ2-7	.	TGTGCCAGCAGCCCCCCCCACGGGACCTACGAGCAGTACTTC	CASSPPHGTYEQYF
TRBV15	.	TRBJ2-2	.	TGTGCCACCAGCAGTACTCGTTCCGGCACCGGGGAGCTGTTTTTT	CATSSTRSGTGELFF
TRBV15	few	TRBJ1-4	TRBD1	TGTGCCACCAGCAGTGGCAGGGGGAGAGGAAAACTGTTTTTT	CATSSGRGRGKLFF
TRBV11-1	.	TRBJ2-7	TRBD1	TGTGCCAGCAGCTTCGAGGGGGCGAACTACGAGCAGTACTTC	CASSFEGANYEQYF
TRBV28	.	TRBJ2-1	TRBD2	TGTGCCAGCAGTTGGATTAGCGGGAGGCCGGGGGAGCAGTTCTTC	CASSWISGRPGEQFF
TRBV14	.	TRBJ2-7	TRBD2	TGTGCCAGCAGCCAAGGCCAACTAGCGGGCTTAACCTACGAGCAGTACTTC	CASSQGQLAGLTYEQYF
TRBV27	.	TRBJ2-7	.	TGTGCCAGCAGTTTAGTCGGGAGTTTATACGAGCAGTACTTC	CASSLVGSLYEQYF
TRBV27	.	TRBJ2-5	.	TGTGCCAGCAGTTTCCCGACAGGTCAGGCGGAGACCCAGTACTTC	CASSFPTGQAETQYF
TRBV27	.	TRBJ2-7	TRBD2	TGTGCCAGCAGTTCCGAAGCGGGAGGGCCCTCCTACGAGCAGTACTTC	CASSSEAGGPSYEQYF
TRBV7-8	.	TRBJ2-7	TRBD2	TGTGCCAGCAGCCTAGGGACTAGCGGCTCCTACGAGCAGTACTTC	CASSLGTSGSYEQYF
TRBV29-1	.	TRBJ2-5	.	TGCAGCGTCCCCCCGGAGGGCAAATGGCAAGAGACCCAGTACTTC	CSVPPEGKWQETQYF
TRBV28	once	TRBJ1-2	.	TGTGCCAGCAGCTTACCGGCGGAAAACTATGGCTACACCTTC	CASSLPAENYGYTF